This T cell receptor beta chain was retrieved from a study of regulatory T cells in long-lasting Graves disease (dated by TCRdb to about 2021). For context, the study as a whole: Newly diagnosed Graves' disease patients had taken antithyroid drugs for less than 3 months. The study was conducted in China and was registered as a clinical trial. This study used TCR sequencing and RNA sequencing of peripheral blood to compare persistent Graves' disease patients against newly diagnosed Graves' disease patients. A total of roughly 35 samples underwent TCR sequencing: around 13 from persistent and roughly 20 from newly diagnosed Graves' disease patients. The investigation overall reported the following: Peripheral blood alone was examined, since thyroid tissue, which constituted the primary lesion, could not be accessed. Sequencing and analysis were restricted to the TCR beta chain. As a limitation, the authors acknowledged that the small sample size may reduce accuracy. Compared with newly diagnosed patients, patients with persistent Graves' disease had lower TCR Shannon entropy and fewer highly expanded clones, which suggests clonal expansion. Patients with persistent disease shared more public clonotypes (fewer than 3,000) than newly diagnosed patients did (around 980). Preferential use of TRBV28, TRBJ1-2 and TRBJ2-5 was observed in persistent disease, whereas TRBV20-1 and TRBJ2-1 were favored in newly diagnosed disease.

Remarks on this clonotype: Its antigen is still unknown. One base away there is no much larger clone; base qualities are not given.

The library was produced with multiplex PCR. The sequencing machine was an Illumina HiSeq 4000. iRepertoire HTBI primers and Arm-PCR amplification of CDR3 regions were used to construct TCR beta libraries. Before sequencing, the PCR products underwent gel purification. The authors' analysis ran thus. Across samples, roughly 60 TRBV and 12 to 15 TRBJ segments were identified and used for gene usage analysis of CDR3 amino acid clonotypes. COPE and FqMerger were used to merge filtered high-quality paired reads into contigs. BLAST was used to align contigs to the IMGT TRBV, TRBD and TRBJ reference genes, and CDR3 was defined following IMGT. Clonotypes above 0.1% frequency were classified as highly expanded clones. Repertoire diversity was measured by Shannon entropy, and V-J evenness by the Gini coefficient. A clonotype found in more than one individual was treated as public. TCRdb handled the public reads itself, with Q25 trimming in fastp and clone calling in MiXCR, and kept productive beta chains. Merged by CDR3 protein, the rows form single entries marked with the most common genes and DNA. TCRdb, not the authors, supplied the V and J calls. For this sample there are around 240,000 distinct CDR3 sequences; 15% to 20% appear just once. 11% to 15% of the sample goes to the ten largest clones.

In the paper's terms, the time point label means: newly diagnosed GD, antithyroid drugs for less than 3 months. RNA was extracted from PBMCs in TRIzol for both TCR sequencing and RNA sequencing. Graves' disease was diagnosed according to American Thyroid Association guidelines. Recruitment of patients was carried out at an endocrinology department in Xi'an, China. From each patient, 8 to 10 milliliters of peripheral blood was collected into an EDTA anticoagulant tube. Ficoll Paque Plus density gradient separation was used to isolate PBMCs, and no further T cell sorting was performed. RNA quality was checked with an Agilent 2100 Bioanalyzer and agarose gel, and concentration with a NanoDrop 2000. As encoded in the germline V gene, CDR1 is MNHNS while CDR2 is SASEGT. At the junction V is shortened by 5 bases and J by 7 bases; bases outside the gene matches: 7. Its CDR3 holds 14 amino acids, cysteine through phenylalanine. The kept DNA is CDR3 alone, 42 bases in frame from the first base.

Separately, the same data were catalogued under a study of T cells in Graves' hyperthyroidism and ophthalmopathy. From that second study: Graves' hyperthyroidism was defined as stable when no progression to ophthalmopathy occurred over 18 months of follow-up. Hyperthyroidism patients were newly diagnosed, with disease duration under 2 months, and aged 18 to 65 years. Patients with uncontrolled infections, other autoimmune diseases, pregnancy or lactation were excluded. Diagnoses relied on clinical symptoms, serum thyroxine and TRAb, thyroid ultrasound and orbital computed tomography. The first round of RT-PCR for the TCR CDR3 was performed with the HTBI primer set and the Qiagen OneStep RT-PCR kit. Most expanded thyroid clonotypes (frequency above 0.001) were also detected in blood, a finding suggesting that blood repertoires may reflect thyroid immune responses. In cross-validation, a model built on a 13 V-J signature told ophthalmopathy apart from stable hyperthyroidism with 87.88% sensitivity and 81% to 82% specificity, and in testing the same model reached 80%/75%. In validation, the model predicted progression to ophthalmopathy with roughly 70% sensitivity and 72% to 85% specificity, a median of approximately 6.5 months before onset. A discovery cohort of roughly 96 patients, approximately 44 with Graves' ophthalmopathy and under 60 with stable Graves' hyperthyroidism, was used to find distinguishing TCR V-J signatures. Whether ophthalmopathy could be predicted prospectively was tested in an independent validation cohort made up of roughly 19 hyperthyroidism patients plus 17 patients who later progressed to ophthalmopathy. For training and testing, the 80 to 100 patients in the discovery cohort were randomly divided in a 7:3 ratio. In addition, the study compared T-cell repertoires in thyroid tissue and in blood from roughly six Graves' hyperthyroidism patients. After blood sampling, hyperthyroidism patients were treated with methimazole at a starting dose of 30 mg daily, and ophthalmopathy patients were treated with high-dose intravenous methylprednisolone. Libraries were constructed in a second round of multiplex PCR, after which size selection and purification were carried out. Libraries were sequenced paired-end with 100 bp reads on an Illumina HiSeq2000. SOAPnuke was used to process the raw data, removing reads that contained adapters or uncalled bases, had a mean Phred below 15, or lacked an exact match to the constant primer or identifier. High-quality paired reads were merged using COPE v1.2.5, and each unique nucleotide sequence was defined as a clonotype. Clonotypes were aligned to IMGT TRBV, TRBD and TRBJ reference segments using MiTCR v1.1. Analysis was restricted to V-J combinations with a frequency above 0.0001, which covered 98% to 99.2% of repertoires. A TCS score was defined as the ratio of F50 (clonal expansion) to E x V (chaos), with BLOSUM62-based TCRdist applied between CDR3 peptides within each V-J. Welch's t-statistics and random forest reduced roughly 500 V-J features to around 14, which were used in a naive Bayes classifier (R e1071). Sample size was not statistically predetermined, and blinding of investigators to group allocation was not performed. TCR Vbeta CDR3 sequencing of 120 to 150 peripheral blood samples (roughly 43 ophthalmopathy, about 74 hyperthyroidism and roughly 17 progressor patients) is reported in the paper.

The sample was peripheral blood mononuclear cells (PBMCs), taken at new diagnosis, from a patient treated with antithyroid drugs. This TCR was recovered from a woman aged 30 to 39 with Graves disease. Donor details come from another sample of the same person, matched by shared clones. Recombination connected TRBV6-1 to TRBJ2-1, with TRBD1 identical over 8 junction bases. The DNA is TGTGCCAGCAGTCGACAGGGGAAGGGGAATGAGCAGTTCTTC. This codes for CASSRQGKGNEQFF.